This T cell receptor beta chain was identified during a study of siplizumab effects on memory and regulatory T cells. V dropped 5 bases and J dropped 7 bases, with 15 bases sitting between them. CDR1 is SGHTA, CDR2 FQGTGA, per germline. The CDR3 totals 14 residues. Whole-study results and caveats: Proof of suppressive function in proliferating Tregs from siplizumab cultures was not established. Memory cells seemed less diverse than naive T cells, which seemed major alloresponse contributors. Among mappable alloreactive CD4+ clones, the Treg-derived fraction averaged around 70% with siplizumab versus approximately 26% in controls. The authors could not assign a naive or memory phenotype to roughly 80-97% of proliferating CD4+ or CD8+ clones.

Using immunoSEQ multiplex PCR, the repertoire was profiled, and TCRdb retains in-frame clones only, with some absent. Of 120,000 or so clones listed, roughly 92% are singletons. This clone has a single count. What it binds is not known. Sequenced sample: CD4+ T cells sorted from blood. The source of this sequence is a human donor in good health. V and J are TRBV7-3 and TRBJ2-1; weak D call: TRBD2 (6 bases). The DNA of the CDR3 is TGTGCCAGCAGCCAGCAGGAGGGCTGGAATGAGCAGTTCTTC. As protein: CASSQQEGWNEQFF.